This T cell receptor beta chain was identified during a study of T cell clonotyping in hematopoietic cell transplantation. Study results and limitations: Recipient TCR diversity dropped after transplant; expanded clonotypes rose from day 30 to 180.

The V and J ends lost 5 bases and 8 bases respectively, with 11 bases between them. CDR3 length: 12 residues. Germline-derived CDR1 and CDR2 are MDHEN and SYDVKM. Recipients were bled about 28 days pretransplant and at posttransplant days 30, 100, 180. The data were produced by immunoSEQ multiplex PCR, yet TCRdb's version contains in-frame clones alone and is incomplete. The sample records over 9,000 clones, approximately 80% being singletons. This clone was recorded only once. The antigen remains unidentified. The material sequenced was PBMCs, taken at the time of graft-versus-host disease after allogeneic stem cell transplant. The sequence came from a male patient aged 60-70 years who had an allogeneic stem cell transplant from an unrelated donor, so the T cells may come from the graft donor. Some clones in this sample may be carry-over from other donors' samples. This chain uses TRBV28 with TRBJ2-3, with D possibly TRBD2 on 6 matching bases. The CDR3 loop reads CASSAHGGTQYF. CDR3 DNA sequence: TGTGCCAGCAGTGCTCACGGGGGTACGCAGTATTTT.